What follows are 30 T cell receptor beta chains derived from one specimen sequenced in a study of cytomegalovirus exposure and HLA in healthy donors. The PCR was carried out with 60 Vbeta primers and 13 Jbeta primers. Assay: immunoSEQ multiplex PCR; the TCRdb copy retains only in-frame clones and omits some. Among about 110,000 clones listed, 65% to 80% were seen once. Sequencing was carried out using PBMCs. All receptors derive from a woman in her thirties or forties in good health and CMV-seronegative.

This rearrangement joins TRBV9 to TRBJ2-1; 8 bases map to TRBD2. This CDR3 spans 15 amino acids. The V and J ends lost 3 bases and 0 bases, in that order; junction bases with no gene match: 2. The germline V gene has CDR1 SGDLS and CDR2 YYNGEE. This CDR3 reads CASSAGGSSYNEQFF. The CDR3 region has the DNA TGTGCCAGCAGCGCGGGAGGGAGCTCCTACAATGAGCAGTTCTTC.

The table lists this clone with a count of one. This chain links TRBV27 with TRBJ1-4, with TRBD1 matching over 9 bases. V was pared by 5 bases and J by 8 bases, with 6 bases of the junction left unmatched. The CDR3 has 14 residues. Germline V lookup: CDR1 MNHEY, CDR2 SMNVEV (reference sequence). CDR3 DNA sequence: TGTGCCAGCAGTCCCGGGACAGGGAGGGAAAAACTGTTTTTT. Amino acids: CASSPGTGREKLFF.

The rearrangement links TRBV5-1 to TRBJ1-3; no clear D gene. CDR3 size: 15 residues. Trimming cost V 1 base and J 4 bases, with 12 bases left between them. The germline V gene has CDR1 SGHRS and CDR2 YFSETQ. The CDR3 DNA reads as TGCGCCAGCAGCTTGAACGCGGAACGAGGAAACACCATATATTTT. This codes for CASSLNAERGNTIYF.

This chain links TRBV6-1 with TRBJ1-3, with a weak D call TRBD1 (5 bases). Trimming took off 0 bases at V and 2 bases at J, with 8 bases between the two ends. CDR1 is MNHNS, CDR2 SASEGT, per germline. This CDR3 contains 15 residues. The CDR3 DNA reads TGTGCCAGCAGTGAAGCGGAGGGGCCTGGAAACACCATATATTTT. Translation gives CASSEAEGPGNTIYF.

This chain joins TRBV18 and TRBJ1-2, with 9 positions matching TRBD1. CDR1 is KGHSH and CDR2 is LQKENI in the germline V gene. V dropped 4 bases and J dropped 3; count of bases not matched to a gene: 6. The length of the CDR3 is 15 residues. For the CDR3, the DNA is TGTGCCAGCTCACGGACAGGGGAAGGCTACTATGGCTACACCTTC. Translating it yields CASSRTGEGYYGYTF.

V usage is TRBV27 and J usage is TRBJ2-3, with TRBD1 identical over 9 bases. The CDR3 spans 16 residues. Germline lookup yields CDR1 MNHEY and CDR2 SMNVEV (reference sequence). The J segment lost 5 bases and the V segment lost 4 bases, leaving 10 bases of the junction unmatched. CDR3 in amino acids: CASSSGTGIVLDTQYF. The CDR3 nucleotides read TGTGCCAGCAGTTCGGGGACAGGGATTGTACTAGATACGCAGTATTTT.

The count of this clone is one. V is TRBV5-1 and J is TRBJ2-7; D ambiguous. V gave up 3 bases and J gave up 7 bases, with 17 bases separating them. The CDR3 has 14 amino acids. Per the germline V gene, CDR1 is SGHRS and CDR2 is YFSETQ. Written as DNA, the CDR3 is TGCGCCAGCAGCTCGAACATTGTTGGTTGGGAGCAGTACTTC. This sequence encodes CASSSNIVGWEQYF.

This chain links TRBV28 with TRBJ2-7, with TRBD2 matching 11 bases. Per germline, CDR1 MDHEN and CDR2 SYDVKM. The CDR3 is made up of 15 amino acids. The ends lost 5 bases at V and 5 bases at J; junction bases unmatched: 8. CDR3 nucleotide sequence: TGTGCCAGCAGTGCTTTACTAGCGGGAGCACACGAGCAGTACTTC. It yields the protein CASSALLAGAHEQYF.

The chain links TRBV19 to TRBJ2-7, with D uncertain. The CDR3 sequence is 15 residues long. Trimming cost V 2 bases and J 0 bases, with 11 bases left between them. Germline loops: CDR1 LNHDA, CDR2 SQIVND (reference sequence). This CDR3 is CASSISQALSYEQYF. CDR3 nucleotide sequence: TGTGCCAGTAGTATAAGCCAGGCCCTCTCCTACGAGCAGTACTTC.

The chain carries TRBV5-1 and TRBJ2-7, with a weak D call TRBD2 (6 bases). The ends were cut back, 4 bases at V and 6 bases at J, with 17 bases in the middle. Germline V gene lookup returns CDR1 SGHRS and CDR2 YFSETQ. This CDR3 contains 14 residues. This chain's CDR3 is CASSRTSRAGEQYF. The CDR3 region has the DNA TGCGCCAGCAGCCGCACGAGTAGAGCGGGCGAGCAGTACTTC.

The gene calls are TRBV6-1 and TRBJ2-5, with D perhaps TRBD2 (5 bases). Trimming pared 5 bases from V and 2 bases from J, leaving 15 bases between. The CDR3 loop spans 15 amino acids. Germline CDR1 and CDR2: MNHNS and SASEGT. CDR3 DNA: TGTGCCAGCAGTTCCCTGGCGGGCTATCAAGAGACCCAGTACTTC. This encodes CASSSLAGYQETQYF.

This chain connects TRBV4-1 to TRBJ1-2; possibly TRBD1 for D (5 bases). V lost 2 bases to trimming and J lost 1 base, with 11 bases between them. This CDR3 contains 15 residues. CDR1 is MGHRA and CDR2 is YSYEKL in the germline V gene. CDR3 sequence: CASSQPGRSNYGYTF. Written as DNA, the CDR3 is TGCGCCAGCAGCCAACCAGGGCGTAGTAACTATGGCTACACCTTC.

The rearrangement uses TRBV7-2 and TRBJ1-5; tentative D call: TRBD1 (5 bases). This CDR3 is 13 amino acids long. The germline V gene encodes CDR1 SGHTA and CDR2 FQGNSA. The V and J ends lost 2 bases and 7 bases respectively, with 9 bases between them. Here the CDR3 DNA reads TGTGCCAGCAGCTTATCGGGGGGACAGCCCCAGCATTTT. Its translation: CASSLSGGQPQHF.

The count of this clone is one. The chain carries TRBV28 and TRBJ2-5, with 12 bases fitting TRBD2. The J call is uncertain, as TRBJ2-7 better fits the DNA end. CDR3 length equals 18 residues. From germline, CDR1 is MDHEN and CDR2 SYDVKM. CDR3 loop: CASSFSRTPSGRVYEQYF. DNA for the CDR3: TGTGCCAGCAGTTTCTCCAGAACTCCTAGCGGGAGGGTCTACGAGCAGTACTTC.

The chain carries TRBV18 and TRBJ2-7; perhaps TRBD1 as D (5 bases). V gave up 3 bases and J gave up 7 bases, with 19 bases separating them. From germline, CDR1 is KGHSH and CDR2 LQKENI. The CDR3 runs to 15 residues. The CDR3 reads CASSPMGPPFGEQYF. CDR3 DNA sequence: TGTGCCAGCTCACCGATGGGGCCGCCCTTTGGAGAGCAGTACTTC.

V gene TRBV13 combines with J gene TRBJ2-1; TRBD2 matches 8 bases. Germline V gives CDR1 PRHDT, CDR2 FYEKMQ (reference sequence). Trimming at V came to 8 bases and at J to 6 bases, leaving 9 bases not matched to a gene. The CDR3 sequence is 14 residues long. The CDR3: CASLSGLVSNEQFF. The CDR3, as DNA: TGTGCCAGCTTATCGGGACTAGTGAGCAATGAGCAGTTCTTC.

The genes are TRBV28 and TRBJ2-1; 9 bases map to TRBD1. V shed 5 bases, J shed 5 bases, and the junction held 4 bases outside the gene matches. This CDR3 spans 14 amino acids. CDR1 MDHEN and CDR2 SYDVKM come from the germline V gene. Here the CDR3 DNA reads TGTGCCAGCAGTCGGGGACAGGGAAACAATGAGCAGTTCTTC. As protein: CASSRGQGNNEQFF. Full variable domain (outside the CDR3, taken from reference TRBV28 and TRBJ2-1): DVKVTQSSRYLVKRTGEKVFLECVQDMDHENMFWYRQDPGLGLRLIYFSYDVKMKEKGDIPEGYSVSREKKERFSLILESASTNQTSMYLCASSRGQGNNEQFFGPGTRLTVL.

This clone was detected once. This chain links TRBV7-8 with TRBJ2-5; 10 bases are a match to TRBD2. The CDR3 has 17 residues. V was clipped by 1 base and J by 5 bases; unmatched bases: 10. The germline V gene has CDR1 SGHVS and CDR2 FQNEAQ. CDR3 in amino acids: CASSLGVSGGAGETQYF. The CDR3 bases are TGTGCCAGCAGCTTAGGCGTAAGCGGGGGGGCCGGGGAGACCCAGTACTTC.

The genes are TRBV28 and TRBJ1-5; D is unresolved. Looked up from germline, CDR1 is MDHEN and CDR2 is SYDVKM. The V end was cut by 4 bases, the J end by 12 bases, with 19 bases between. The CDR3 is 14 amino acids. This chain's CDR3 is CASSSFTREMLQHF. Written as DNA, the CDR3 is TGTGCCAGCAGTTCATTCACGAGGGAGATGCTCCAGCATTTT.

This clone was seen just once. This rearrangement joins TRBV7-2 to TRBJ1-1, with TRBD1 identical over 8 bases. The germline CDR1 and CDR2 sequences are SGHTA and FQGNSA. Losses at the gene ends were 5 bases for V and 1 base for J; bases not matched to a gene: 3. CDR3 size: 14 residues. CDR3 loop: CASSAGQENTEAFF. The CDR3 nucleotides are TGTGCCAGCAGCGCGGGACAGGAGAACACTGAAGCTTTCTTT.

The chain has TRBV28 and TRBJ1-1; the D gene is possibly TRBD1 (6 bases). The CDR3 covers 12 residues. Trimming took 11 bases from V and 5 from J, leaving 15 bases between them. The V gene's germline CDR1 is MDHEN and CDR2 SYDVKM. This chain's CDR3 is CAGGGGLTEAFF. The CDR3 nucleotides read TGTGCCGGGGGAGGGGGGCTTACTGAAGCTTTCTTT.

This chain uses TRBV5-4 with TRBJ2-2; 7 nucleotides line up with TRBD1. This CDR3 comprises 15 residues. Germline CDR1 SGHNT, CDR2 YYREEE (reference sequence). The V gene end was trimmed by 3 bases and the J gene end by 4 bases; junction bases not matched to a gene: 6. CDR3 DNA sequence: TGTGCCAGCAGCTCACGGACAGGCCTCACCGGGGAGCTGTTTTTT. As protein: CASSSRTGLTGELFF.

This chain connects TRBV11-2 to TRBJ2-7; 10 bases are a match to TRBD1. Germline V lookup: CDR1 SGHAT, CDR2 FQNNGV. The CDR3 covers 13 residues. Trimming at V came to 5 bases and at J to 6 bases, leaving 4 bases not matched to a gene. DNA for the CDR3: TGTGCCAGCAGCCGGGGACAGGGGTCCGAGCAGTACTTC. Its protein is CASSRGQGSEQYF.

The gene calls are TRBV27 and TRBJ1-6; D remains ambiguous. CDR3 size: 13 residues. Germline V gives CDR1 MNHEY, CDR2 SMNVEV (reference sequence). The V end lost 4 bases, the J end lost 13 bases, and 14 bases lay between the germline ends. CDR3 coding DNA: TGTGCCAGCAGTTATAGAATCCCGTCGCCCCTCCACTTT. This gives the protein CASSYRIPSPLHF.

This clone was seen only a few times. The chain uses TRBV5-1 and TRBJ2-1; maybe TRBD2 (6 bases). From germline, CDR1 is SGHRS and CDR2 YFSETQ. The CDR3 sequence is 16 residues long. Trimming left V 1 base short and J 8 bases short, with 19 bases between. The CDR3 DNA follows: TGCGCCAGCAGCTTGCCCCACAGTGGAGGGTACGATGAGCAGTTCTTC. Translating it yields CASSLPHSGGYDEQFF.

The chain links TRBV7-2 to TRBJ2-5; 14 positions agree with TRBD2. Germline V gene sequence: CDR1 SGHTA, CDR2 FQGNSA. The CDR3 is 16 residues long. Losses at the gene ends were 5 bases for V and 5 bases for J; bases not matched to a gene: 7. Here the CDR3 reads CASSLGLAGVFETQYF. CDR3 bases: TGTGCCAGCAGCCTGGGACTAGCGGGAGTGTTTGAGACCCAGTACTTC. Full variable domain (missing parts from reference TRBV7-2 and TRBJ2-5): GAGVSQSPSNKVTEKGKDVELRCDPISGHTALYWYRQSLGQGLEFLIYFQGNSAPDKSGLPSDRFSAERTGGSVSTLTIQRTQQEDSAVYLCASSLGLAGVFETQYFGPGTRLLVL.

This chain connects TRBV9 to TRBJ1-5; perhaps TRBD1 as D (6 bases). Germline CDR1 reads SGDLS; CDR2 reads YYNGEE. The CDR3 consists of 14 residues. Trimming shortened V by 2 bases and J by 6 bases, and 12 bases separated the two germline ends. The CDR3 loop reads CASSVGGLGQPQHF. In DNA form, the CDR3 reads TGTGCCAGCAGCGTGGGGGGGCTTGGTCAGCCCCAGCATTTT.

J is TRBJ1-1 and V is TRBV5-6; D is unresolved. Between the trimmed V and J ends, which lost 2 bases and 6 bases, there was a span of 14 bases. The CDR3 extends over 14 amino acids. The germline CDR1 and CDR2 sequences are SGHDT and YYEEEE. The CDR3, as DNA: TGTGCCAGCAGCTTAATAACCGGCGGGGCTGAAGCTTTCTTT. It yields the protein CASSLITGGAEAFF.

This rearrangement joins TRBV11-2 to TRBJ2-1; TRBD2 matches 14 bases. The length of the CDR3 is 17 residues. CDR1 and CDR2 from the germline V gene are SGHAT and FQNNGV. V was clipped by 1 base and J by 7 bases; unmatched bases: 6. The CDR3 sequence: CASSLVGTSGSKNEQFF. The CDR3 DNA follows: TGTGCCAGCAGCTTAGTCGGGACTAGCGGGAGTAAAAATGAGCAGTTCTTC. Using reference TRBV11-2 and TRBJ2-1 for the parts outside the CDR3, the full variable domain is EAGVAQSPRYKIIEKRQSVAFWCNPISGHATLYWYQQILGQGPKLLIQFQNNGVVDDSQLPKDRFSAERLKGVDSTLKIQPAKLEDSAVYLCASSLVGTSGSKNEQFFGPGTRLTVL.

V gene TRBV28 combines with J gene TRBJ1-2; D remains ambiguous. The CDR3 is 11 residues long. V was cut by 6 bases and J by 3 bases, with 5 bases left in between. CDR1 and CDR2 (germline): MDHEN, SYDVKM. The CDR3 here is CASSVDYGYTF. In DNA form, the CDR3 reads TGTGCCAGCAGCGTCGACTATGGCTACACCTTC.